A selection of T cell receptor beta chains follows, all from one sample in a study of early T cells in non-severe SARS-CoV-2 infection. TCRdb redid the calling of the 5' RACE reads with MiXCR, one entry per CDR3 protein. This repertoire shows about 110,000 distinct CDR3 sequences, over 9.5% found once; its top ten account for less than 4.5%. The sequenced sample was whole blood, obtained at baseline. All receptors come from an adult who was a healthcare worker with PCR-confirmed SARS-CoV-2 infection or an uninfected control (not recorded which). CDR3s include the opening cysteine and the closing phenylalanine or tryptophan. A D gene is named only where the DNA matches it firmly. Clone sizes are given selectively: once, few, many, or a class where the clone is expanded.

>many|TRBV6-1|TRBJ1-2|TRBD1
TGTGCCAGCAGTGAAGGCACAGGGGTTTCAAACTATGGCTACACCTTC
CASSEGTGVSNYGYTF
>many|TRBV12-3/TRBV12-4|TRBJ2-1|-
TGTGCCAGCTCCCCCGAGGGCAATGAGCAGTTCTTC
CASSPEGNEQFF
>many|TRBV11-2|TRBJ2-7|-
TGTGCCAGCAGCTTAGATCTGGCAGTCCGACACTACGAGCAGTACTTC
CASSLDLAVRHYEQYF
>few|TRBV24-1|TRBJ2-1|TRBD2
TGTGCCACTCGAGCGGGAGAGCAGTTCTTC
CATRAGEQFF
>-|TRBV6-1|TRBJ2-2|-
TGTGCCAGCAGTGAAGGGGACTTGAACACCTGGGAGCTGTTTTTT
CASSEGDLNTWELFF
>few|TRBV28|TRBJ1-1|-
TGTGCGGCGGGTTTGAACACTGAAGCTTTCTTT
CAAGLNTEAFF
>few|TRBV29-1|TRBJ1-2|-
TGCAGCGTTGAAGGTCCCGGACGGTTTAACTATGGCTACACCTTC
CSVEGPGRFNYGYTF
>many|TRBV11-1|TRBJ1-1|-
TGTGCCAGCACCATGAGGAGGGGGAGGGCTGAAGCTTTCTTT
CASTMRRGRAEAFF
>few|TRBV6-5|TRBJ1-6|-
TGTGCCAGCAGCACTACAGGGCCCCTCTATAATTCACCCCTCCACTTT
CASSTTGPLYNSPLHF
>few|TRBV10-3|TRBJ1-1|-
TGTGCCATCAGTGAGATGGGTCCCGGGAGGGCTTTCTTT
CAISEMGPGRAFF
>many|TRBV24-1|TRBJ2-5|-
TGTGCCACCAGTGATCCGGGGAGCTATCAAGAGACCCAGTACTTC
CATSDPGSYQETQYF
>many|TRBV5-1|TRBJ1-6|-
TGCGCCAGCAGATCTGAGGACCGCTATAATTCACCCCTCCACTTT
CASRSEDRYNSPLHF
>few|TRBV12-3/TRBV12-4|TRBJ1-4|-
TGTGCCAGCAGTTTTGACAGCTCTCAAAAACTGTTTTTT
CASSFDSSQKLFF
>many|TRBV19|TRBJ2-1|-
TGTGCCAGTAGTAGCTACTTAACCTACAATGAGCAGTTCTTC
CASSSYLTYNEQFF
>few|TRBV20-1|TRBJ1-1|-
TGCAGTGCTGGCCGGGCGGTTAACACTGAAGCTTTCTTT
CSAGRAVNTEAFF
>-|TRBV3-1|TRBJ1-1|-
TGTGCCAGCAGCCAAGAAGGTACGGAAACTGAAGCTTTCTTT
CASSQEGTETEAFF
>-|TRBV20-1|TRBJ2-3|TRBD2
TGCAGTGTGTCCGAGCGGGGGGGAAAAGATACGCAGTATTTT
CSVSERGGKDTQYF
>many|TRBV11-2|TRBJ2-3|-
TGTGCCAGCAGCTTAAGGGCGAATACGCAGTATTTT
CASSLRANTQYF
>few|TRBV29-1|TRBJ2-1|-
TGCAGCGCACTAACCGGGAAGATTAGTATAACGTTCTACAATGAGCAGTTCTTC
CSALTGKISITFYNEQFF
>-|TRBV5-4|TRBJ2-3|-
TGTGCCAGCAGCTTGGGTAATTTTCCAGATACGCAGTATTTT
CASSLGNFPDTQYF
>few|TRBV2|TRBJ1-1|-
TGTGCCAGCATTCCGGGACACGGCACTGAAGCTTTCTTT
CASIPGHGTEAFF
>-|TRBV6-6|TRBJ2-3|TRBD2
TGTGCCAGCAGTTACGCCCTTAGCGGGGGTCGCACAGATACGCAGTATTTT
CASSYALSGGRTDTQYF
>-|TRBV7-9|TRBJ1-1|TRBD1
TGTGCCAGCAGCCTTGCACAGGGGGGCACTGAAGCTTTCTTT
CASSLAQGGTEAFF
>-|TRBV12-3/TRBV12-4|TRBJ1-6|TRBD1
TGTGCCAGCAGTTTTACGATCAGGGGGCCGAGTTCACCCCTCCACTTT
CASSFTIRGPSSPLHF
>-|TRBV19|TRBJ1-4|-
TGTGCCAGTACCAATCAAGCTCGCCGAACTAATGAAAAACTGTTTTTT
CASTNQARRTNEKLFF
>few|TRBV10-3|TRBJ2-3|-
TGTGCCATCACCTTGGCCCCTAGCACAGATACGCAGTATTTT
CAITLAPSTDTQYF